This passage covers 28 T cell receptor beta chains from one sample sequenced in a study of Graves' ophthalmopathy and Graves' hyperthyroidism. RNA transcripts were the template, and TCR beta CDR3 regions were amplified from them. Following a first-round RT-PCR that used HTBI primers, a second-round multiplex PCR was carried out. TCRdb used MiXCR to reprocess the multiplex PCR reads, holding one entry per CDR3 protein. The top ten clones hold roughly 3% of a sample with over 650,000 distinct CDR3 sequences, just over 40% of them seen once. Sequenced sample: peripheral blood. These receptors all stem from an adult man with Graves' ophthalmopathy.

The chain has TRBV20-1 and TRBJ2-2, with TRBD2 identical over 9 bases. Germline trimming cut 1 base from V and 0 bases from J; bases unmatched to any gene: 12. Germline CDR1 and CDR2: DFQATT and SNEGSKA (reference sequence). This CDR3 comprises 19 residues. The CDR3 region is CSARGLSSGKTANTGELFF. The DNA for the CDR3 is TGCAGTGCTAGAGGTTTGTCTAGCGGGAAAACCGCGAACACCGGGGAGCTGTTTTTT.

This chain links TRBV25-1 with TRBJ2-7; D uncertain. Germline-derived CDR1 and CDR2 are MGHDK and SYGVNS. V was pared by 6 bases and J by 0 bases, with 15 bases between. This CDR3 has 15 amino acids. The CDR3 here is CASRSLGDGSYEQYF. As DNA, the CDR3 is TGTGCCAGCAGGTCCCTAGGTGACGGCTCCTACGAGCAGTACTTC.

The chain recombines TRBV11-2 with TRBJ2-5; D unclear. This CDR3 has 14 residues. The germline gives CDR1 SGHAT, CDR2 FQNNGV. The ends were cut back, 0 bases at V and 1 base at J, with 6 bases in the middle. CDR3 nucleotide sequence: TGTGCCAGCAGCTTAGAATACAGCCAAGAGACCCAGTACTTC. It codes for CASSLEYSQETQYF.

The chain has TRBV29-1 and TRBJ1-2; weak D call: TRBD1 (6 bases). The V and J ends lost 3 bases and 12 bases respectively, with 20 bases between them. Germline CDR1 SQVTM, CDR2 ANQGSEA. The CDR3 spans 13 residues. The CDR3 bases are TGCAGCGTTGATACCGGGACACGCTTGGGCGACACCTTC. Translating gives CSVDTGTRLGDTF.

The chain links TRBV7-2 to TRBJ2-6; 14 bases line up with TRBD2. The V gene end was trimmed by 6 bases and the J gene end by 4 bases; junction bases not matched to a gene: 2. This CDR3 is built from 16 residues. Germline V gene data show CDR1 as SGHTA and CDR2 as FQGNSA. The CDR3 is CASRGLAGAGANVLTF. The CDR3 DNA sequence: TGTGCCAGCAGGGGACTAGCGGGGGCCGGGGCCAACGTCCTGACTTTC.

This clonotype has at least ten counts. CDR3 bases: TGTGCCACCAGCAGAGAAGGACAGGGCCGGAATCAGCCCCAGCATTTT. Protein: CATSREGQGRNQPQHF. The V gene is TRBV15, the J gene TRBJ1-5; 8 positions match TRBD1. This CDR3 region has 16 residues. Germline CDR1 reads LNHNV; CDR2 reads YYDKDF (reference sequence). J gave up 4 bases and V 0 bases, and 5 bases lay outside the gene matches.

The chain employs TRBV29-1 and TRBJ2-7, with 13 nucleotides matching TRBD2. This CDR3 spans 13 amino acids. J lost 4 bases, V lost 7 bases, and 4 bases had no gene match. Germline loops: CDR1 SQVTM, CDR2 ANQGSEA. The CDR3 here is CSALGLAGYEQYF. DNA for the CDR3: TGCAGCGCCCTGGGACTAGCGGGATACGAGCAGTACTTC.

The chain has TRBV7-9 and TRBJ2-5, with D possibly being TRBD1 or TRBD2 (5 bases each). V dropped 5 bases and J dropped 7 bases, with 11 bases sitting between them. CDR3 length equals 12 residues. The germline gives CDR1 SEHNR, CDR2 FQNEAQ (reference sequence). The CDR3 DNA follows: TGTGCCAGCAGCCACGGGGCCGTGACCCAGTACTTC. As protein: CASSHGAVTQYF. Drawing the rest from reference TRBV7-9 and TRBJ2-5, the complete variable domain is DTGVSQNPRHKITKRGQNVTFRCDPISEHNRLYWYRQTLGQGPEFLTYFQNEAQLEKSRLLSDRFSAERPKGSFSTLEIQRTEQGDSAMYLCASSHGAVTQYFGPGTRLLVL.

In its sample, this clonotype was seen many times. The genes are TRBV5-5 and TRBJ2-2, with D unresolved. CDR1 SGHKS and CDR2 YYEKEE come from the germline V gene (reference sequence). The CDR3 sequence is 16 residues long. The V and J ends lost 4 bases and 1 base respectively, with 14 bases between them. CDR3 nucleotides: TGTGCCAGCAGCCGGTCCCCCTTGGGGAACACCGGGGAGCTGTTTTTT. Protein: CASSRSPLGNTGELFF.

The CDR3 nucleotides are TGCAGTGCTAGAGGTGGGCTGTACTATGGCAACACCATATATTTT. This translates into CSARGGLYYGNTIYF. This chain joins TRBV20-1 and TRBJ1-3; D gene ambiguous. The ends were cut back, 1 base at V and 7 bases at J, with 17 bases in the middle. CDR1 and CDR2 from the germline V gene are DFQATT and SNEGSKA (reference sequence). The CDR3 is 15 amino acids.

This clonotype was counted a single time. A much larger clone differs by one base, so this may be a read error. The rearrangement joins TRBV7-2 to TRBJ1-2; possible D gene TRBD1, 5 bases. Germline-derived CDR1 and CDR2 are SGHTA and FQGNSA. The V end lost 1 base, the J end lost 4 bases, and 7 bases lay between the germline ends. This CDR3 is 13 amino acids long. The CDR3 DNA sequence: TGTGCCAGCAGCTTAGTGAGGGGCTATGGCTACACCTTC. Translation: CASSLVRGYGYTF.

This clonotype was detected a few times. The chain carries TRBV2 and TRBJ1-5, with a possible D match to TRBD1 (6 bases). V shed 5 bases and J shed 7 bases, with 15 bases lying between them. Germline V gene sequence: CDR1 SNHLY, CDR2 FYNNEI. This CDR3 has 14 amino acids. CDR3 sequence (DNA): TGTGCCAGCAGTTTACCCAGGGGAGGCCAGCCCCAGCATTTT. Its translation: CASSLPRGGQPQHF.

CDR3 sequence (DNA): TGCAGCTGGGGCGGGACTGGCCAAGAGACCCAGTACTTC. This codes for CSWGGTGQETQYF. The chain recombines TRBV29-1 with TRBJ2-5; TRBD2 might be the D (6 bases). CDR1 SQVTM and CDR2 ANQGSEA come from the germline V gene. The CDR3 is 13 residues long. Trimming took 8 bases from V and 1 from J, leaving 14 bases between them.

This clonotype was found many times. This chain links TRBV19 with TRBJ2-6; 9 positions match TRBD1. The junction had 4 bases not matched to a gene; V was cut back by 3 bases and J by 4 bases. The CDR3 sequence is 16 residues long. Germline-derived CDR1 and CDR2 are LNHDA and SQIVND (reference sequence). This CDR3 is CASSMTGGAGANVLTF. The DNA for the CDR3 is TGTGCCAGTAGTATGACAGGGGGTGCAGGGGCCAACGTCCTGACTTTC. Full variable domain (outside the CDR3, taken from reference TRBV19 and TRBJ2-6): DGGITQSPKYLFRKEGQNVTLSCEQNLNHDAMYWYRQDPGQGLRLIYYSQIVNDFQKGDIAEGYSVSREKKESFPLTVTSAQKNPTAFYLCASSMTGGAGANVLTFGAGSRLTVL.

This clonotype was seen a handful of times. The chain carries TRBV10-3 and TRBJ2-5; D may be TRBD2 (6 bases). The CDR3 is made up of 13 amino acids. Germline loops: CDR1 ENHRY, CDR2 SYGVKD. Trimming took off 4 bases at V and 4 bases at J, with 10 bases between the two ends. In DNA, the CDR3 is TGTGCCATCAGTGTCCAGGGAGGAGAGACCCAGTACTTC. This codes for CAISVQGGETQYF.

This clonotype appeared many times. The chain carries TRBV9 and TRBJ1-1; 8 nucleotides line up with TRBD1. The CDR3 length is 15 residues. V was pared by 6 bases and J by 0 bases, with 7 bases of the junction left unmatched. In germline, CDR1 is SGDLS, CDR2 YYNGEE. CDR3 region: CASTGQGQMNTEAFF. The CDR3 nucleotides read TGTGCCAGCACCGGACAGGGTCAGATGAACACTGAAGCTTTCTTT.

The rearrangement uses TRBV29-1 and TRBJ2-1; 9 nucleotides line up with TRBD1. The V and J ends lost 6 bases and 7 bases, in that order; junction bases with no gene match: 4. The CDR3 is 12 residues long. Germline assignment: CDR1 SQVTM and CDR2 ANQGSEA. The CDR3 protein is CSVEDRGNEQFF. Written as DNA, the CDR3 is TGCAGCGTCGAGGACAGGGGAAATGAGCAGTTCTTC.

This clonotype was counted many times. The V gene is TRBV27, the J gene TRBJ2-7; 8 nucleotides line up with TRBD1. Germline CDR1 MNHEY, CDR2 SMNVEV (reference sequence). V gave up 8 bases and J gave up 3 bases; unmatched junction bases: 3. The CDR3 consists of 12 residues. CDR3 in amino acids: CASGTGGYEQYF. CDR3 coding DNA: TGTGCCAGCGGGACAGGAGGCTACGAGCAGTACTTC.

This clonotype has a handful of counts. This chain connects TRBV12-3 or TRBV12-4 to TRBJ1-2; D ambiguous. The V end was cut by 3 bases, the J end by 4 bases, with 12 bases between. This CDR3 has 14 amino acids. The CDR3 DNA follows: TGTGCCAGCAGTTTGGCGGGCGGGTCCTATGGCTACACCTTC. Translated, it gives CASSLAGGSYGYTF.

The J gene is TRBJ2-7, the V gene TRBV5-1, with no clear D. Germline loops: CDR1 SGHRS, CDR2 YFSETQ. The CDR3 covers 13 residues. Trimming removed 7 bases at V and 2 bases at J, with 13 bases between. The CDR3 coding sequence is TGCGCCAGCCGAGTTGAAGCACCCTACGAGCAGTACTTC. Amino acids: CASRVEAPYEQYF.

This sequence joins TRBV12-5 and TRBJ1-1; D not resolved. Germline values: CDR1 LGHNT, CDR2 FRNRAP. The CDR3 runs to 15 residues. V was trimmed by 0 bases and J by 3 bases, leaving 11 bases between them. The CDR3 nucleotides read TGTGCTAGTGGTTTGGTAGTTGACGGTGACACTGAAGCTTTCTTT. It is translated as CASGLVVDGDTEAFF.

The V call is TRBV3-1, the J call TRBJ1-1, with D uncertain. The CDR3 consists of 13 residues. The V gene's germline CDR1 is LGHDT and CDR2 YNNKEL (reference sequence). V was pared by 4 bases and J by 11 bases, with 17 bases between. The CDR3 DNA reads as TGTGCCAGCAGCCGGGGTGAGGCGGGATCTGCTTTCTTT. Amino acids: CASSRGEAGSAFF.

This clonotype occurred a few times. The J gene is TRBJ1-3, the V gene TRBV6-6, with D maybe TRBD1 (5 bases). V lost 5 bases to trimming and J lost 5 bases, with 13 bases between them. The CDR3 is 14 amino acids. Per germline, CDR1 MNHNY and CDR2 SVGAGI (reference sequence). CDR3 amino acids: CASSEGSGRNTIYF. The CDR3 DNA reads as TGTGCCAGCAGTGAGGGGTCGGGTAGAAACACCATATATTTT.

The V gene is TRBV13, the J gene TRBJ2-3; the match to TRBD2 covers 9 bases. Germline trimming cut 4 bases from V and 6 bases from J; bases unmatched to any gene: 5. This CDR3 has 14 residues. Germline-derived CDR1 and CDR2 are PRHDT and FYEKMQ (reference sequence). CDR3 in amino acids: CASSSSGGTDTQYF. The DNA of the CDR3 is TGTGCCAGCAGCTCAAGCGGGGGGACGGATACGCAGTATTTT.

The chain employs TRBV7-6 and TRBJ1-1; tentative D call: TRBD1 (6 bases). The V end lost 6 bases, the J end lost 3 bases, and 14 bases lay between the germline ends. Looked up from germline, CDR1 is SGHVS and CDR2 is FNYEAQ. The CDR3 contains 14 residues. The CDR3 sequence is CASRPDRMDTEAFF. For the CDR3, the DNA is TGTGCCAGCAGACCCGACAGGATGGACACTGAAGCTTTCTTT.

This clonotype was recorded a few times. The chain carries TRBV12-5 and TRBJ2-7; maybe TRBD1 (5 bases). The CDR3 runs 14 residues. Germline V gene data show CDR1 as LGHNT and CDR2 as FRNRAP. Trimming removed 1 base from V and 3 bases from J, with 10 bases in between. CDR3 sequence: CASGLDQGSYEQYF. The CDR3 nucleotides are TGTGCTAGTGGTTTGGACCAGGGAAGCTACGAGCAGTACTTC.

A remark on this clonotype: Given a much more abundant clone one base away, this may be a read error. Here the CDR3 reads CASSPQSGKASEQYF. The CDR3 bases are TGTGCCAGCAGCCCTCAATCCGGCAAGGCCTCCGAGCAGTACTTC. The J gene is TRBJ2-7, the V gene TRBV11-1; D not resolved. The V gene's germline CDR1 is SGHAT and CDR2 FQDESV (reference sequence). V was cut by 5 bases and J by 6 bases, with 20 bases left in between. This CDR3 has 15 amino acids.

This clonotype showed up many times. This chain joins TRBV7-3 and TRBJ1-1, with D unresolved. Germline V gene sequence: CDR1 SGHTA, CDR2 FQGTGA. V lost 6 bases to trimming and J lost 8 bases, with 16 bases between them. The CDR3 contains 13 residues. CDR3 region: CASSFKTRGEAFF. CDR3 sequence (DNA): TGTGCCAGCAGTTTCAAGACCCGCGGGGAAGCTTTCTTT. Based on the CDR3 plus reference TRBV7-3 and TRBJ1-1, the full variable domain is GAGVSQTPSNKVTEKGKYVELRCDPISGHTALYWYRQSLGQGPEFLIYFQGTGAADDSGLPNDRFFAVRPEGSVSTLKIQRTERGDSAVYLCASSFKTRGEAFFGQGTRLTVV.